Ten or more counts support the clone carrying this TCR beta chain. Its matching antigen is unknown. These data originate in a study of T-cell reconstitution after alpha-beta-depleted transplantation in children. Findings and limits, study-wide: It was newly produced T cells that mostly accounted for T-cell counts and diversity one year after transplant. After transplant, at about two months, alpha-beta T cells were reportedly derived from several hundred expanded graft clones.

For TCRbeta, the library was prepared with unique molecular identifiers. MiXCR was run by TCRdb on the PCR reads, yielding one entry per CDR3 protein. Of approximately 650,000 distinct CDR3 sequences in the sample, about 12% are singletons; the top ten hold around 0.8%. This receptor was identified in a girl aged 2 to 10 with congenital amegakaryocytic thrombocytopenia, due to receive a stem cell transplant. This material consisted of PBMCs, taken before TCRalphabeta/CD19-depleted stem cell transplant.

The CDR3 here is CASSVGLAGGAGDTQYF. As DNA, the CDR3 is TGTGCCAGCAGTGTTGGACTAGCGGGAGGAGCTGGAGATACGCAGTATTTT. The rearrangement uses TRBV6-1 and TRBJ2-3, with 14 positions matching TRBD2. V was pared by 4 bases and J by 5 bases, with 8 bases of the junction left unmatched. CDR3 length: 17 residues. Germline V gene lookup returns CDR1 MNHNS and CDR2 SASEGT.